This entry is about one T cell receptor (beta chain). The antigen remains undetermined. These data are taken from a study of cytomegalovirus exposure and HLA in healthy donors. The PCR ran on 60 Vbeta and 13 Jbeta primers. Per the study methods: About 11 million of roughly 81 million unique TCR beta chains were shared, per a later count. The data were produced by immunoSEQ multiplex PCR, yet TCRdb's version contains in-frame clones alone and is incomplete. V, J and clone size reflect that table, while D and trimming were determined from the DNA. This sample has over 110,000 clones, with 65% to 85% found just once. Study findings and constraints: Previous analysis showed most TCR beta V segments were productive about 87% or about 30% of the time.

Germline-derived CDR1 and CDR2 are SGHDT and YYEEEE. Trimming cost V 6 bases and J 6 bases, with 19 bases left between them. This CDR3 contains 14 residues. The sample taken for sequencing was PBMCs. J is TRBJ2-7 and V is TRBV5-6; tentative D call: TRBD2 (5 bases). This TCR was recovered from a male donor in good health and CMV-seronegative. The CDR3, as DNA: TGTGCCAGCAAGGTTCAAGCGGCAGCGTTCGAGCAGTACTTC. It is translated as CASKVQAAAFEQYF.